A selection of T cell receptor beta chains follows, all from one sample in a study of vaccination and CD4 T cells after COVID-19. These receptors are not linked to any known antigen. MiXCR, run by TCRdb on the PCR reads, gives a single entry per CDR3 protein. The data contain 13,000 to 15,000 distinct CDR3 sequences, roughly 60% of them singletons. The specimen sequenced was CD4+ T cells from blood, cultured in vitro. These receptors were taken from a human donor who had recovered from COVID-19. Both conserved end residues are part of each CDR3. Fields, in order: CDR3 protein, CDR3 DNA, clone size, J gene, V gene, D gene, CDR3 length. The D gene is left open where the match is weak. Size tells how often a clone was seen (once, few, many) or the class of an expanded clone, and some rows leave it out.

CDR3 protein: CSGWDGGGGEQYF
CDR3 DNA: TGCAGTGGTTGGGACGGCGGCGGGGGGGAGCAGTACTTC
clone size: .
J gene: TRBJ2-7
V gene: TRBV20-1
D gene: TRBD2
CDR3 length: 13

CDR3 protein: CASSEGGSLNYGYTF
CDR3 DNA: TGTGCCAGCAGCGAAGGTGGCAGCCTCAACTATGGCTACACCTTC
clone size: .
J gene: TRBJ1-2
V gene: TRBV9
D gene: .
CDR3 length: 15

CDR3 protein: CATSRGGTSGRWNTGELFF
CDR3 DNA: TGTGCCACCAGCAGAGGGGGGACTAGCGGGAGGTGGAACACCGGGGAGCTGTTTTTT
clone size: .
J gene: TRBJ2-2
V gene: TRBV15
D gene: TRBD2
CDR3 length: 19

CDR3 protein: CSANKGTGANVLTF
CDR3 DNA: TGCAGTGCCAATAAAGGGACGGGGGCCAACGTCCTGACTTTC
clone size: .
J gene: TRBJ2-6
V gene: TRBV20-1
D gene: .
CDR3 length: 14

CDR3 protein: CASMTRGVGANVLTF
CDR3 DNA: TGTGCCAGTATGACCCGGGGGGTTGGGGCCAACGTCCTGACTTTC
clone size: .
J gene: TRBJ2-6
V gene: TRBV19
D gene: TRBD2
CDR3 length: 15

CDR3 protein: CASRPRQDLNTEAFF
CDR3 DNA: TGTGCCAGCAGACCCCGACAGGACTTGAACACTGAAGCTTTCTTT
clone size: few
J gene: TRBJ1-1
V gene: TRBV27
D gene: .
CDR3 length: 15

CDR3 protein: CASSIRDPDQPQHF
CDR3 DNA: TGCGCCAGCAGCATCCGGGACCCCGATCAGCCCCAGCATTTT
clone size: .
J gene: TRBJ1-5
V gene: TRBV4-1
D gene: .
CDR3 length: 14

CDR3 protein: CSARGGEGAQQPQHF
CDR3 DNA: TGCAGTGCTAGAGGGGGGGAGGGGGCTCAACAGCCCCAGCATTTT
clone size: few
J gene: TRBJ1-5
V gene: TRBV20-1
D gene: TRBD1
CDR3 length: 15

CDR3 protein: CASSLWAYEQYF
CDR3 DNA: TGTGCCAGCAGTTTGTGGGCCTACGAGCAGTACTTC
clone size: medium-sized
J gene: TRBJ2-7
V gene: TRBV12-3/TRBV12-4
D gene: .
CDR3 length: 12

CDR3 protein: CSAIQGGGQPQHF
CDR3 DNA: TGCAGTGCTATCCAGGGTGGGGGACAGCCCCAGCATTTT
clone size: .
J gene: TRBJ1-5
V gene: TRBV20-1
D gene: .
CDR3 length: 13

CDR3 protein: CASSLALGDSPLHF
CDR3 DNA: TGTGCCAGCAGCTTGGCTCTCGGGGATTCACCCCTCCACTTT
clone size: .
J gene: TRBJ1-6
V gene: TRBV5-4
D gene: .
CDR3 length: 14

CDR3 protein: CASMTEFSDTQYF
CDR3 DNA: TGTGCCAGCATGACAGAGTTCTCAGATACGCAGTATTTT
clone size: .
J gene: TRBJ2-3
V gene: TRBV25-1
D gene: .
CDR3 length: 13

CDR3 protein: CASAGQGGTYEQYF
CDR3 DNA: TGTGCCAGCGCCGGGCAGGGGGGAACCTACGAGCAGTACTTC
clone size: .
J gene: TRBJ2-7
V gene: TRBV6-1
D gene: .
CDR3 length: 14

CDR3 protein: CAISPGSYEQYF
CDR3 DNA: TGTGCCATCAGTCCAGGCTCCTACGAGCAGTACTTC
clone size: .
J gene: TRBJ2-7
V gene: TRBV10-3
D gene: .
CDR3 length: 12

CDR3 protein: CASSDPGLHNNEQFF
CDR3 DNA: TGTGCCAGCAGTGATCCGGGACTACATAACAATGAGCAGTTCTTC
clone size: .
J gene: TRBJ2-1
V gene: TRBV25-1
D gene: TRBD2
CDR3 length: 15

CDR3 protein: CASSQAGGGETQYF
CDR3 DNA: TGCGCCAGCAGCCAAGCGGGAGGTGGAGAGACCCAGTACTTC
clone size: .
J gene: TRBJ2-5
V gene: TRBV4-3
D gene: TRBD2
CDR3 length: 14

CDR3 protein: CASSMGSPLHF
CDR3 DNA: TGTGCCAGCTCGATGGGTTCACCCCTCCACTTT
clone size: .
J gene: TRBJ1-6
V gene: TRBV7-2
D gene: .
CDR3 length: 11

CDR3 protein: CASTDLGNQPQHF
CDR3 DNA: TGTGCCAGCACCGACCTGGGCAATCAGCCCCAGCATTTT
clone size: .
J gene: TRBJ1-5
V gene: TRBV12-3/TRBV12-4
D gene: .
CDR3 length: 13

CDR3 protein: CSAREGGSGANVLTF
CDR3 DNA: TGCAGTGCTAGAGAAGGGGGCTCTGGGGCCAACGTCCTGACTTTC
clone size: once
J gene: TRBJ2-6
V gene: TRBV20-1
D gene: .
CDR3 length: 15

CDR3 protein: CAISARRDRRDNEQFF
CDR3 DNA: TGTGCCATCAGTGCTCGGAGGGACAGGAGAGACAATGAGCAGTTCTTC
clone size: .
J gene: TRBJ2-1
V gene: TRBV10-3
D gene: TRBD1
CDR3 length: 16

CDR3 protein: CATNDRASDTQYF
CDR3 DNA: TGTGCCACCAATGACAGGGCATCGGATACGCAGTATTTT
clone size: .
J gene: TRBJ2-3
V gene: TRBV15
D gene: TRBD1
CDR3 length: 13

CDR3 protein: CASSIDGPYGYTF
CDR3 DNA: TGTGCCAGCTCTATAGACGGCCCCTATGGCTACACCTTC
clone size: few
J gene: TRBJ1-2
V gene: TRBV25-1
D gene: .
CDR3 length: 13

CDR3 protein: CAWDRVAETQYF
CDR3 DNA: TGTGCCTGGGACAGGGTCGCGGAGACCCAGTACTTC
clone size: .
J gene: TRBJ2-5
V gene: TRBV30
D gene: TRBD1
CDR3 length: 12

CDR3 protein: CASQGADYSYNEQFF
CDR3 DNA: TGTGCCAGCCAAGGGGCAGATTACTCCTACAATGAGCAGTTCTTC
clone size: few
J gene: TRBJ2-1
V gene: TRBV6-1
D gene: .
CDR3 length: 15

CDR3 protein: CASSRRDREPQHF
CDR3 DNA: TGTGCCAGCAGCCGCCGGGACAGGGAGCCCCAGCATTTT
clone size: .
J gene: TRBJ1-5
V gene: TRBV6-1
D gene: TRBD1
CDR3 length: 13

CDR3 protein: CASSQESPVRGGYTF
CDR3 DNA: TGTGCCAGCAGCCAAGAAAGCCCCGTGCGCGGTGGCTACACCTTC
clone size: .
J gene: TRBJ1-2
V gene: TRBV4-2
D gene: .
CDR3 length: 15

CDR3 protein: CASSPPTWAGGTGANVLTF
CDR3 DNA: TGTGCCAGCAGTCCTCCCACTTGGGCAGGGGGCACTGGGGCCAACGTCCTGACTTTC
clone size: .
J gene: TRBJ2-6
V gene: TRBV28
D gene: TRBD1
CDR3 length: 19

CDR3 protein: CSARYGGRSEAFF
CDR3 DNA: TGCAGTGCTAGGTACGGGGGGAGGTCTGAAGCTTTCTTT
clone size: .
J gene: TRBJ1-1
V gene: TRBV20-1
D gene: .
CDR3 length: 13

CDR3 protein: CASSESRVFTYEQYF
CDR3 DNA: TGCGCCAGCAGTGAGTCGAGGGTATTTACCTACGAGCAGTACTTC
clone size: .
J gene: TRBJ2-7
V gene: TRBV10-2
D gene: .
CDR3 length: 15

CDR3 protein: CSATDRGRIAGTTDTQYF
CDR3 DNA: TGCAGTGCTACCGACAGGGGGCGGATAGCGGGGACCACAGATACGCAGTATTTT
clone size: .
J gene: TRBJ2-3
V gene: TRBV20-1
D gene: TRBD1
CDR3 length: 18

CDR3 protein: CASSPRRDNEQFF
CDR3 DNA: TGTGCCAGCAGTCCACGGCGTGACAATGAGCAGTTCTTC
clone size: .
J gene: TRBJ2-1
V gene: TRBV27
D gene: .
CDR3 length: 13

CDR3 protein: CASSYSVSGGETQYF
CDR3 DNA: TGTGCCAGCAGTTACTCAGTAAGCGGGGGAGAGACCCAGTACTTC
clone size: few
J gene: TRBJ2-5
V gene: TRBV6-5
D gene: TRBD2
CDR3 length: 15

CDR3 protein: CASNSAGGGQETQYF
CDR3 DNA: TGTGCCAGCAACTCAGCGGGAGGGGGTCAAGAGACCCAGTACTTC
clone size: .
J gene: TRBJ2-5
V gene: TRBV7-9
D gene: TRBD2
CDR3 length: 15

CDR3 protein: CASSAGLAGILRTDTQYF
CDR3 DNA: TGTGCCAGCAGTGCCGGACTAGCGGGGATATTACGCACAGATACGCAGTATTTT
clone size: few
J gene: TRBJ2-3
V gene: TRBV2
D gene: TRBD2
CDR3 length: 18

CDR3 protein: CASSEGGGQTQYF
CDR3 DNA: TGTGCCAGCAGTGAAGGGGGGGGGCAGACCCAGTACTTC
clone size: .
J gene: TRBJ2-5
V gene: TRBV2
D gene: .
CDR3 length: 13

CDR3 protein: CAWGQGSTDTQYF
CDR3 DNA: TGTGCCTGGGGACAGGGCAGCACAGATACGCAGTATTTT
clone size: .
J gene: TRBJ2-3
V gene: TRBV30
D gene: TRBD1
CDR3 length: 13

CDR3 protein: CSAGGQHNRPQHF
CDR3 DNA: TGCAGTGCTGGGGGACAGCATAATCGGCCCCAGCATTTT
clone size: .
J gene: TRBJ1-5
V gene: TRBV20-1
D gene: TRBD1
CDR3 length: 13

CDR3 protein: CSVDAQGRTEAFF
CDR3 DNA: TGCAGCGTTGATGCGCAGGGTAGAACTGAAGCTTTCTTT
clone size: .
J gene: TRBJ1-1
V gene: TRBV29-1
D gene: .
CDR3 length: 13

CDR3 protein: CACLRGSGETQYF
CDR3 DNA: TGTGCCTGCCTCCGGGGATCAGGAGAGACCCAGTACTTC
clone size: .
J gene: TRBJ2-5
V gene: TRBV30
D gene: .
CDR3 length: 13

CDR3 protein: CASSPPAWGPNATDTQYF
CDR3 DNA: TGTGCCAGCTCACCCCCCGCCTGGGGTCCTAACGCCACAGATACGCAGTATTTT
clone size: .
J gene: TRBJ2-3
V gene: TRBV18
D gene: .
CDR3 length: 18

CDR3 protein: CSARAQGYPQETQYF
CDR3 DNA: TGCAGTGCTAGAGCCCAGGGTTATCCCCAAGAGACCCAGTACTTC
clone size: few
J gene: TRBJ2-5
V gene: TRBV20-1
D gene: .
CDR3 length: 15